The 6 T cell receptor beta chains presented below share a single source sample, sequenced in a study of response to subunit inactivated influenza vaccine. Using its own MiXCR run on the RT-PCR reads, TCRdb lists one record per CDR3 protein. The table has some 640,000 distinct CDR3 sequences, about 15% seen once; the top ten hold roughly 6.4%. Specimen: PBMCs from blood, collected around 15 days before vaccination. The source of these receptors is a man in his fifties or sixties who received an inactivated influenza vaccine.

Only a few counts were recorded for this clonotype. V and J are TRBV5-6 and TRBJ2-5; the match to TRBD1 covers 9 bases. The V gene's germline CDR1 is SGHDT and CDR2 YYEEEE. Losses at the gene ends were 2 bases for V and 4 bases for J; bases not matched to a gene: 3. The CDR3 is made up of 14 amino acids. As DNA, the CDR3 is TGTGCCAGCAGCTTCCCGGGACAGGGAGAGACCCAGTACTTC. Residues: CASSFPGQGETQYF.

The V gene is TRBV4-1, the J gene TRBJ2-7, with D hard to call. This CDR3 has 13 amino acids. The germline V gene encodes CDR1 MGHRA and CDR2 YSYEKL. V was pared by 1 base and J by 4 bases, with 8 bases between. The CDR3 region is CASSQVAAYEQYF. CDR3 nucleotide sequence: TGCGCCAGCAGCCAAGTAGCAGCATACGAGCAGTACTTC.

The CDR3 protein is CASNERSGANVLTF. CDR3 coding DNA: TGCGCCAGCAATGAGCGGTCTGGGGCCAACGTCCTGACTTTC. The genes are TRBV5-1 and TRBJ2-6, with a possible D match to TRBD2 (5 bases). V dropped 6 bases and J dropped 1 base, with 8 bases sitting between them. Germline assignment: CDR1 SGHRS and CDR2 YFSETQ. The CDR3 has 14 amino acids. Full variable domain (rest looked up from reference TRBV5-1 and TRBJ2-6): KAGVTQTPRYLIKTRGQQVTLSCSPISGHRSVSWYQQTPGQGLQFLFEYFSETQRNKGNFPGRFSGRQFSNSRSEMNVSTLELGDSALYLCASNERSGANVLTFGAGSRLTVL.

The table lists this clonotype with many counts. The V gene is TRBV29-1, the J gene TRBJ2-3; D not certain. This CDR3 spans 12 amino acids. The V gene's germline CDR1 is SQVTM and CDR2 ANQGSEA. The germline V and J ends were trimmed by 6 bases and 4 bases, with 11 bases remaining between them. The CDR3: CSVTPEPDTQYF. Written as DNA, the CDR3 is TGCAGCGTCACCCCGGAACCAGATACGCAGTATTTT.

A remark on this clonotype: This may arise from a read error, as a much more abundant clone is one base away. The chain carries TRBV7-2 and TRBJ1-5; D call uncertain. The length of the CDR3 is 14 residues. V lost 0 bases and J lost 4, with 7 bases in between. Germline V gene data show CDR1 as SGHTA and CDR2 as FQGNSA. The CDR3 loop reads CASSLASTNQPQHF. The CDR3 region has the DNA TGTGCCAGCAGCTTAGCCTCAACGAATCAGCCCCAGCATTTT.

The genes are TRBV6-1 and TRBJ2-7, with TRBD2 matching 7 bases. The trim removed 7 bases at V and 3 bases at J, leaving 9 bases unmatched. This CDR3 has 14 residues. CDR1 is MNHNS and CDR2 is SASEGT in the germline V gene. Written as DNA, the CDR3 is TGTGCCAGCACCGATAGCGGGTTCCGCTACGAGCAGTACTTC. Protein sequence: CASTDSGFRYEQYF.